This note documents a single TCR beta chain sequence. Sequenced by immunoSEQ multiplex PCR; TCRdb stores in-frame clones only, minus some. This table holds 75,000 to 100,000 clones, roughly 95% found once. This sample stems from a study of technical replicates of blood from a handful of donors. This clonotype originated in a human donor in good health. Sequencing was done on a sample of T cells isolated from PBMCs.

CDR3 region: CASSLGQGPSEQYF. In DNA, the CDR3 is TGTGCCAGCAGTTTGGGACAGGGACCAAGCGAGCAGTACTTC. The chain combines TRBV27 with TRBJ2-7; 9 nucleotides align to TRBD1. The CDR3 extends over 14 amino acids. V lost 3 bases to trimming and J lost 6 bases; unmatched junction nucleotides: 6. CDR1 and CDR2 (germline): MNHEY, SMNVEV (reference sequence).